A single sample gave rise to the 26 T cell receptor beta chains below, sequenced in a study of long-term antiretroviral therapy in people with HIV. Researchers ran immunoSEQ v3.0 at survey level. The method was immunoSEQ multiplex PCR; TCRdb's version includes in-frame clones alone and lacks a portion of them. This repertoire shows under 50,000 clones, approximately 87% found once; its top ten account for roughly 4%. The sample consisted of unsorted PBMCs, taken 1.2 years after starting antiretroviral therapy. These receptors came from a woman aged 45-65 years with HIV.

This clone was found once. The V call is TRBV29-1, the J call TRBJ2-5; maybe TRBD2 (6 bases). Germline CDR1 and CDR2: SQVTM and ANQGSEA. There are 15 residues in the CDR3. The V and J ends lost 6 bases and 5 bases respectively, with 22 bases between them. Here the CDR3 reads CSVVGSGDEMETQYF. CDR3 coding DNA: TGCAGCGTGGTAGGCTCGGGAGACGAGATGGAGACCCAGTACTTC.

V and J are TRBV6-5 and TRBJ2-5; perhaps TRBD2 as D (5 bases). The CDR3 extends over 14 amino acids. Trimming left V 6 bases short and J 0 bases short, with 11 bases between. CDR1 is MNHEY and CDR2 is SVGAGI in the germline V gene. CDR3 in amino acids: CASRAPGNQETQYF. As DNA, the CDR3 is TGTGCCAGCAGAGCACCGGGAAACCAAGAGACCCAGTACTTC.

V and J are TRBV7-2 and TRBJ1-5, with 9 bases fitting TRBD1. After removal of 3 bases from V and 4 bases from J, the junction contained 1 base not matched to a gene. In germline, CDR1 is SGHTA, CDR2 FQGNSA. CDR3 length equals 14 residues. CDR3 residues: CASSLDRGNQPQHF. The CDR3, as DNA: TGTGCCAGCAGCTTGGACAGGGGTAATCAGCCCCAGCATTTT.

The chain has TRBV19 and TRBJ2-7; 11 bases fit TRBD2. Germline V gene lookup returns CDR1 LNHDA and CDR2 SQIVND (reference sequence). The CDR3 covers 16 residues. With 5 bases clipped from V and 3 bases from J, the junction kept 9 bases outside the gene matches. The CDR3 DNA sequence: TGTGCCAGTAGTGCCCAACTAGCGGGGGAGGGCTACGAGCAGTACTTC. This gives the protein CASSAQLAGEGYEQYF.

The chain employs TRBV7-8 and TRBJ1-6; TRBD1 is a possible D gene (6 bases). V was shortened by 4 bases and J by 7 bases, with 14 bases between the two germline ends. Germline V gene data show CDR1 as SGHVS and CDR2 as FQNEAQ. This CDR3 has 15 residues. CDR3 nucleotide sequence: TGTGCCAGCAGCTCCCAAGCAACAGGGAATTCACCCCTCCACTTT. Translation gives CASSSQATGNSPLHF.

This clone was observed a handful of times. The chain combines TRBV5-4 with TRBJ2-7; a possible D gene is TRBD1 (5 bases). CDR3 length: 12 residues. The germline gives CDR1 SGHNT, CDR2 YYREEE (reference sequence). The V gene lost 4 bases and the J gene lost 5 bases, with 10 bases spanning the gap. CDR3 sequence reads: CASSKTENEQYF. As DNA, the CDR3 is TGTGCCAGCAGCAAGACAGAGAACGAGCAGTACTTC.

The chain is built from TRBV25-1 and TRBJ2-7; 7 bases line up with TRBD1. V lost 5 bases, J lost 3 bases, and 10 bases stayed unmatched. The V gene's germline CDR1 is MGHDK and CDR2 SYGVNS. CDR3 size: 15 residues. The CDR3 is CASSQGDSRNYEQYF. The DNA of the CDR3 is TGTGCCAGCAGTCAGGGGGACAGTAGAAACTACGAGCAGTACTTC.

This sequence joins TRBV30 and TRBJ1-1, with D perhaps matching TRBD1 (5 bases). CDR3 size: 13 residues. CDR1 is GTSNPN and CDR2 is SVGIG in the germline V gene (reference sequence). Trimming removed 2 bases at V and 6 bases at J, with 13 bases between. CDR3 sequence reads: CAWSRGGGAEAFF. In DNA, the CDR3 is TGTGCCTGGAGTAGAGGTGGGGGTGCTGAAGCTTTCTTT.

This chain links TRBV29-1 with TRBJ1-4; D not resolved. The CDR3 has 12 residues. Germline V gene sequence: CDR1 SQVTM, CDR2 ANQGSEA. Trimming pared 6 bases from V and 11 bases from J, leaving 16 bases between. CDR3 in amino acids: CSVATDTWKLFF. CDR3 nucleotides: TGCAGCGTCGCGACCGACACTTGGAAACTGTTTTTT.

The chain uses TRBV19 and TRBJ1-2, with D unclear. The CDR3 loop spans 17 amino acids. The V gene's germline CDR1 is LNHDA and CDR2 SQIVND (reference sequence). V lost 5 bases, J lost 0 bases, and 19 bases lay in between. The CDR3: CASSLLAWQVTNYGYTF. Here the CDR3 DNA reads TGTGCCAGTAGTCTCCTAGCCTGGCAGGTCACTAACTATGGCTACACCTTC.

The rearrangement joins TRBV4-3 to TRBJ2-7; TRBD2 aligns across 8 bases. The length of the CDR3 is 17 residues. Germline CDR1 is LGHNA and CDR2 is YSLEER. After removal of 0 bases from V and 2 bases from J, the junction contained 9 bases not matched to a gene. CDR3 nucleotide sequence: TGCGCCAGCAGCCAAGATAAGGCGGCGGGGGGAGCCTACGAGCAGTACTTC. Translating gives CASSQDKAAGGAYEQYF.

J is TRBJ2-3 and V is TRBV18; no clear D gene. V was cut by 3 bases and J by 4 bases, with 11 bases left in between. This CDR3 is 14 amino acids long. The germline gives CDR1 KGHSH, CDR2 LQKENI. The CDR3 loop is CASSPGLEPDTQYF. The CDR3 DNA reads TGTGCCAGCTCACCTGGTCTAGAGCCAGATACGCAGTATTTT.

The V call is TRBV5-5, the J call TRBJ2-7; 7 nucleotides align to TRBD1. This CDR3 has 17 residues. The J segment lost 6 bases and the V segment lost 0 bases, leaving 15 bases of the junction unmatched. Germline CDR1 and CDR2: SGHKS and YYEKEE (reference sequence). The CDR3 reads CASSLGDDRAALGEQYF. CDR3 DNA sequence: TGTGCCAGCAGCTTGGGGGACGACAGGGCAGCCCTGGGCGAGCAGTACTTC.

The J gene is TRBJ1-2, the V gene TRBV2; D might be TRBD1 (5 bases). Germline assignment: CDR1 SNHLY and CDR2 FYNNEI. CDR3 size: 12 residues. Trimming took 5 bases from V and 2 from J, leaving 6 bases between them. The CDR3 bases are TGTGCCAGCAGTAACAGGAACTATGGCTACACCTTC. Translation: CASSNRNYGYTF.

The chain joins TRBV7-2 to TRBJ2-7; TRBD2 might be the D (7 bases). The CDR3 spans 15 residues. The ends were cut back, 4 bases at V and 3 bases at J, with 16 bases in the middle. Germline V gene data show CDR1 as SGHTA and CDR2 as FQGNSA. CDR3 in DNA: TGTGCCAGCAGCTCCCAAAACGGGGGGCTCTACGAGCAGTACTTC. Translation: CASSSQNGGLYEQYF.

The V and J genes are TRBV7-2 and TRBJ2-7; possible D gene TRBD2, 5 bases. With 2 bases removed from V and 0 bases from J, the gap between germline ends came to 8 bases. The CDR3 totals 14 residues. CDR1 and CDR2 (germline): SGHTA, FQGNSA. CDR3 in DNA: TGTGCCAGCAGCTTAACTAGTGTCTCCTACGAGCAGTACTTC. Translating it yields CASSLTSVSYEQYF.

The genes are TRBV7-6 and TRBJ2-5, with 8 bases fitting TRBD1. Germline assignment: CDR1 SGHVS and CDR2 FNYEAQ. This CDR3 has 16 residues. Trimming cost V 0 bases and J 5 bases; bases outside gene matches: 8. The CDR3 nucleotides read TGTGCCAGCAGCTTAGCTCGCCGACAGGGGATGGAGACCCAGTACTTC. Translating it yields CASSLARRQGMETQYF.

This sequence joins TRBV5-4 and TRBJ2-7, with 7 bases that match TRBD2. V shed 2 bases, J shed 1 base, and the junction held 6 bases outside the gene matches. CDR1 is SGHNT and CDR2 is YYREEE in the germline V gene (reference sequence). This CDR3 has 15 amino acids. The CDR3 coding sequence is TGTGCCAGCAGCTTCGGCGCTAGCGGATCCTACGAGCAGTACTTC. Its protein product is CASSFGASGSYEQYF.

The chain's CDR3 is CASKVRGGADTQYF. In nucleotides, the CDR3 is TGTGCCAGCAAGGTCAGGGGGGGAGCAGATACGCAGTATTTT. This chain connects TRBV2 to TRBJ2-3, with D perhaps assigned TRBD1 or TRBD2 (7 bases each). The V gene lost 7 bases and the J gene lost 4 bases, with 15 bases spanning the gap. Looked up from germline, CDR1 is SNHLY and CDR2 is FYNNEI. The CDR3 loop spans 14 amino acids.

The chain uses TRBV4-2 and TRBJ2-1, with a weak D call TRBD2 (5 bases). V lost 2 bases and J 5 bases, leaving 13 bases between the germline ends. CDR3 length equals 15 residues. Germline CDR1 LGHNA, CDR2 YNFKEQ. The CDR3, as DNA: TGTGCCAGCAGCCAAATAAATACGGGGAACAATGAGCAGTTCTTC. Translating it yields CASSQINTGNNEQFF.

J is TRBJ1-3 and V is TRBV30; D call uncertain. V lost 0 bases and J lost 0, with 15 bases in between. CDR1 is GTSNPN and CDR2 is SVGIG in the germline V gene (reference sequence). The CDR3 runs 17 residues. Written as DNA, the CDR3 is TGTGCCTGGAGTGTCCAGCAGTATTCAAGCTCTGGAAACACCATATATTTT. Encoded protein: CAWSVQQYSSSGNTIYF.

This clone has only one observation. This chain connects TRBV5-1 to TRBJ1-1, with 8 bases that match TRBD1. The CDR3 loop spans 14 amino acids. The V gene's germline CDR1 is SGHRS and CDR2 YFSETQ. The V gene end was trimmed by 7 bases and the J gene end by 4 bases; junction bases not matched to a gene: 9. CDR3 sequence reads: CASFPRGPSTEAFF. The CDR3 coding sequence is TGCGCCAGCTTCCCCAGGGGGCCCAGCACTGAAGCTTTCTTT.

This chain links TRBV29-1 with TRBJ1-1, with D uncertain. Looked up from germline, CDR1 is SQVTM and CDR2 is ANQGSEA. The V gene lost 4 bases and the J gene lost 3 bases, with 6 bases spanning the gap. The CDR3 has 11 amino acids. Written as DNA, the CDR3 is TGCAGCGTTGGGGAGGACACTGAAGCTTTCTTT. Its protein product is CSVGEDTEAFF. Based on the CDR3 plus reference TRBV29-1 and TRBJ1-1, the full variable domain is SAVISQKPSRDICQRGTSLTIQCQVDSQVTMMFWYRQQPGQSLTLIATANQGSEATYESGFVIDKFPISRPNLTFSTLTVSNMSPEDSSIYLCSVGEDTEAFFGQGTRLTVV.

The V call is TRBV10-3, the J call TRBJ2-3; the D gene is possibly TRBD2 (6 bases). In germline, CDR1 is ENHRY, CDR2 SYGVKD. The V end lost 2 bases, the J end lost 0 bases, and 21 bases lay between the germline ends. The CDR3 length is 19 residues. CDR3 amino acids: CAISETSTSILDSTDTQYF. In nucleotides, the CDR3 is TGTGCCATCAGTGAGACCTCGACTAGTATTCTCGATAGCACAGATACGCAGTATTTT.

The rearrangement links TRBV4-1 to TRBJ1-4, with 8 bases fitting TRBD1. CDR3 length: 14 amino acids. CDR1 and CDR2 (germline): MGHRA, YSYEKL. The J segment lost 6 bases and the V segment lost 7 bases, leaving 7 bases of the junction unmatched. The CDR3 region is CASNYGTGDEKLFF. CDR3 DNA: TGCGCCAGCAATTACGGGACAGGAGATGAAAAACTGTTTTTT.

V usage is TRBV5-5 and J usage is TRBJ1-6; the D gene is possibly TRBD1 (5 bases). The CDR3 has 16 residues. V was trimmed by 2 bases and J by 0 bases, leaving 9 bases between them. The germline CDR1 and CDR2 sequences are SGHKS and YYEKEE (reference sequence). The CDR3 protein is CASSLPGSSYNSPLHF. The CDR3 DNA sequence: TGTGCCAGCAGCTTACCAGGGAGCTCCTATAATTCACCCCTCCACTTT. Combining the CDR3 with reference TRBV5-5 and TRBJ1-6 gives the whole variable domain DAGVTQSPTHLIKTRGQQVTLRCSPISGHKSVSWYQQVLGQGPQFIFQYYEKEERGRGNFPDRFSARQFPNYSSELNVNALLLGDSALYLCASSLPGSSYNSPLHFGNGTRLTVT.